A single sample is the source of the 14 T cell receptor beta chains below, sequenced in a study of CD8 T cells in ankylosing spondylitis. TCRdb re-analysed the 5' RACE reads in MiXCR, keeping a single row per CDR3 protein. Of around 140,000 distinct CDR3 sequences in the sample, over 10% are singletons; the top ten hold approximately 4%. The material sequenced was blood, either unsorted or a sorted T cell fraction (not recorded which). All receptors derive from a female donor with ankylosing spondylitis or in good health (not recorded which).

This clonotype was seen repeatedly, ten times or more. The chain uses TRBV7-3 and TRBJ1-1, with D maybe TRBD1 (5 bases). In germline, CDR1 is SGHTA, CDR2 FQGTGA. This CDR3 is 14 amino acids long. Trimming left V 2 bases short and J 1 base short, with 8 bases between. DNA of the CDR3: TGTGCCAGCAGCTTAGACCAGGGGAACACTGAAGCTTTCTTT. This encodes CASSLDQGNTEAFF.

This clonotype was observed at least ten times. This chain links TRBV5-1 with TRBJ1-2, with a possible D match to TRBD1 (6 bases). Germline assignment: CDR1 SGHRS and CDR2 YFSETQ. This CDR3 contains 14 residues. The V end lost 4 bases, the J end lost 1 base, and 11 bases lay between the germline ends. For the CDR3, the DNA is TGCGCCAGCAGCCTGGGACATAGTAACTATGGCTACACCTTC. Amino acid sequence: CASSLGHSNYGYTF.

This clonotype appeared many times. CDR3 residues: CATSDLSPRGPADTQYF. CDR3 in DNA: TGTGCCACCAGTGATTTGTCCCCCCGGGGTCCAGCAGATACGCAGTATTTT. The chain is built from TRBV24-1 and TRBJ2-3; a weak D match, TRBD2 (5 bases). V was pared by 0 bases and J by 4 bases, with 16 bases between. Germline loops: CDR1 KGHDR, CDR2 SFDVKD. The CDR3 is 17 amino acids.

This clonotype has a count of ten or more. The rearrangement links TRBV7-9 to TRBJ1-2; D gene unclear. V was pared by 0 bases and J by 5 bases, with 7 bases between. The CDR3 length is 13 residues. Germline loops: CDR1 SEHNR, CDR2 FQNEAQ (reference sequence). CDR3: CASSLAGNYGYTF. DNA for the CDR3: TGTGCCAGCAGCTTAGCTGGGAATTATGGCTACACCTTC.

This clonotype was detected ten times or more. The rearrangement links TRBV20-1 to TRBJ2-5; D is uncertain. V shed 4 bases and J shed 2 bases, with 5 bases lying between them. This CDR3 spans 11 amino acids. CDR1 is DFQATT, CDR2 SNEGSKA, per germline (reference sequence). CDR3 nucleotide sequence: TGCAGTGCTACCCTGCAAGAGACCCAGTACTTC. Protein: CSATLQETQYF.

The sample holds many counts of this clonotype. The DNA of the CDR3 is TGTGCCAGCAGTTGGGACAGCACTTACTCTGGGGCCAACGTCCTGACTTTC. It yields the protein CASSWDSTYSGANVLTF. The V and J genes are TRBV12-3 or TRBV12-4 and TRBJ2-6, with 7 bases matching TRBD1. The CDR3 contains 17 residues. Trimming removed 4 bases from V and 0 bases from J; junction bases left unmatched: 6.

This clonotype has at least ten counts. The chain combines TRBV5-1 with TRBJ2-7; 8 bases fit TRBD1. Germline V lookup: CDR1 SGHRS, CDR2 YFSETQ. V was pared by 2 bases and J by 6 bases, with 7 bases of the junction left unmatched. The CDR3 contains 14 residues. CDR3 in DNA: TGCGCCAGCAGCTTCCAGGGGGCGGGCGGCGAGCAGTACTTC. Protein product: CASSFQGAGGEQYF.

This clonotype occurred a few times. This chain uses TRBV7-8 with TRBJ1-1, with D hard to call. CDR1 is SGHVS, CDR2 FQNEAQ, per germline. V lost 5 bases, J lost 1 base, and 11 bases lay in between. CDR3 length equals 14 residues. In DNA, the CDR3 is TGTGCCAGCAGCCTGACCACCCGGAACACTGAAGCTTTCTTT. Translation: CASSLTTRNTEAFF.

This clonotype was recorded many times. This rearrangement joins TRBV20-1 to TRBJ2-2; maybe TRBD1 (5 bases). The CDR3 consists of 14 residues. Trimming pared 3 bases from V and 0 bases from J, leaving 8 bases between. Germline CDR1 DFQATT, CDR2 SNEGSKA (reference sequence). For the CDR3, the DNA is TGCAGTGCTAGGGACAATCCGAACACCGGGGAGCTGTTTTTT. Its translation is CSARDNPNTGELFF.

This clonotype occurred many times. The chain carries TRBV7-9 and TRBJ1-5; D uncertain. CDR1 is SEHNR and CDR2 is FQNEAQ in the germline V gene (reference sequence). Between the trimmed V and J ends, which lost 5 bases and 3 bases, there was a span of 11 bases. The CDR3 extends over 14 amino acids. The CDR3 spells CASSPSAYNQPQHF. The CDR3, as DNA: TGTGCCAGCAGCCCCTCCGCTTACAATCAGCCCCAGCATTTT.

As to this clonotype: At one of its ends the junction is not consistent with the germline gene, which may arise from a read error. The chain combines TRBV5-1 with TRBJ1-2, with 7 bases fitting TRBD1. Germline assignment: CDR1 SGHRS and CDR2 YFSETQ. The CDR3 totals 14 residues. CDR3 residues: CASNLGGTDTGDTF. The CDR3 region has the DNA TGCGCCAGCAACTTGGGCGGGACAGACACTGGCGACACCTTC.

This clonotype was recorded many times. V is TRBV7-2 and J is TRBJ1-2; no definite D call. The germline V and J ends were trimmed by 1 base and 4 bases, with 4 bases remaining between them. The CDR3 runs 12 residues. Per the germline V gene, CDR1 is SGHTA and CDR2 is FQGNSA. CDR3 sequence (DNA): TGTGCCAGCAGCTTAGGGTTCTATGGCTACACCTTC. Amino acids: CASSLGFYGYTF.

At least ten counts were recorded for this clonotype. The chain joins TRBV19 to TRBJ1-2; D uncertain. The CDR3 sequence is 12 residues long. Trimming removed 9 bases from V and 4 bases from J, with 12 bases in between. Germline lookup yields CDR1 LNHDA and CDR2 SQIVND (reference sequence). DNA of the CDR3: TGTGCCAGCCTAGCGGGATTCTATGGCTACACCTTC. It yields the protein CASLAGFYGYTF.

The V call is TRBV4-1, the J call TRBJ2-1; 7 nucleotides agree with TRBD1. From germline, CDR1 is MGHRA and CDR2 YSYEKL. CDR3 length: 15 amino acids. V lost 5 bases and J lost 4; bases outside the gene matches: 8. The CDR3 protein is CASSIPGTVYNEQFF. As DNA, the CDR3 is TGCGCCAGCAGCATCCCCGGGACAGTTTACAATGAGCAGTTCTTC.